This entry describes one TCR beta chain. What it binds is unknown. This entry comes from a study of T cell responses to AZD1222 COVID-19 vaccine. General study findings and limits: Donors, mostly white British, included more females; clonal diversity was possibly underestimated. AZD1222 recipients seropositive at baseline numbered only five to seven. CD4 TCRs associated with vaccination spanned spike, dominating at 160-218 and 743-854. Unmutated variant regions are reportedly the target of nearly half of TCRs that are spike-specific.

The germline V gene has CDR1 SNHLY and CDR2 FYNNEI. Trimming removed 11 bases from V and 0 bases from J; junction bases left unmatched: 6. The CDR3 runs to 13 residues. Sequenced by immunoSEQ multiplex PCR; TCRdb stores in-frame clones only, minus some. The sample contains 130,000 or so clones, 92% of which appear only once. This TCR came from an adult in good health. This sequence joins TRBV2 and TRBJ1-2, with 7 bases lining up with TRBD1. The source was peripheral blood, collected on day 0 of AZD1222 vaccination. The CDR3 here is CAARQGSNYGYTF. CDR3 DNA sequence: TGTGCCGCCAGACAGGGCTCTAACTATGGCTACACCTTC.